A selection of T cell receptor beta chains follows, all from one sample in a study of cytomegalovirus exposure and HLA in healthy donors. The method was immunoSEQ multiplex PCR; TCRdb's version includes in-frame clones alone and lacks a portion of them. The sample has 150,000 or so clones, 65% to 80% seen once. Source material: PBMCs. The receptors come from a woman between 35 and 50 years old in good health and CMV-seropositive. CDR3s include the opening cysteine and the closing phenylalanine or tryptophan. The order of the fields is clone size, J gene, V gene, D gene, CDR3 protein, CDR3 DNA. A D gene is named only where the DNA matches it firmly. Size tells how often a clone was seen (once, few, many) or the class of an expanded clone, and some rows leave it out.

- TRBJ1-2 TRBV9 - CASSAPEGVGGYTF TGTGCCAGCAGCGCCCCCGAGGGGGTCGGTGGCTACACCTTC
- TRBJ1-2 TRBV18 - CASSPVDRVFNYGYTF TGTGCCAGCTCACCCGTCGACAGAGTTTTTAACTATGGCTACACCTTC
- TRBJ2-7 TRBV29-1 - CSVTSSGYEQYF TGCAGCGTAACCAGTAGCGGCTACGAGCAGTACTTC
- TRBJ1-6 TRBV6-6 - CASSSDRGPPLHF TGTGCCAGCAGTTCTGACAGAGGCCCACCCCTCCACTTT
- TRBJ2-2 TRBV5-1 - CASSSTGTNTGELFF TGCGCCAGCAGCTCGACAGGGACTAACACCGGGGAGCTGTTTTTT
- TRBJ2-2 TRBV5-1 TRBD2 CASSSGLDYTGELFF TGCGCCAGCAGCTCGGGACTAGACTACACCGGGGAGCTGTTTTTT
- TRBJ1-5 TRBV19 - CATRAPWGESQPQHF TGTGCCACCAGGGCCCCTTGGGGCGAAAGTCAGCCCCAGCATTTT
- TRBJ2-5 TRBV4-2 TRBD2 CASSTGTSGARETQYF TGTGCCAGCAGCACAGGGACTAGCGGGGCTCGGGAGACCCAGTACTTC
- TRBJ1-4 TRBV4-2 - CASSQAAGEGPNEKLFF TGTGCCAGCAGCCAAGCGGCAGGGGAGGGACCCAATGAAAAACTGTTTTTT
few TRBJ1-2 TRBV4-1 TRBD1 CASSQGQMTGNVYGYTF TGCGCCAGCAGCCAAGGCCAAATGACAGGGAACGTCTATGGCTACACCTTC
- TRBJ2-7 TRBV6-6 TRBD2 CASSSPGRGVPYEQYF TGTGCCAGCAGCAGTCCCGGGCGGGGGGTGCCATACGAGCAGTACTTC
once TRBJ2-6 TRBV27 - CASSFSVLKESRVSGANVLTF TGTGCCAGCAGTTTTTCTGTTTTGAAGGAGTCGAGAGTCTCTGGGGCCAACGTCCTGACTTTC
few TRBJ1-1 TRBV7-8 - CASSIRPGGTASTEAFF TGTGCCAGCAGCATAAGACCGGGGGGTACGGCAAGCACTGAAGCTTTCTTT
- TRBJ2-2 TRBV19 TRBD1 CVTRQGWNTGELFF TGTGTTACCCGACAGGGGTGGAACACCGGGGAGCTGTTTTTT
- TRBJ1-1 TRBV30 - CAWSVRGRVNTEAFF TGTGCCTGGAGTGTACGGGGTCGAGTGAACACTGAAGCTTTCTTT
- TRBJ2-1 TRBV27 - CASSLSSLYNEQFF TGTGCCAGCAGTTTATCTAGCCTTTACAATGAGCAGTTCTTC
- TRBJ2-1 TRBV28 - CASLAGGMPDEQFF TGTGCCAGCTTGGCCGGCGGCATGCCAGATGAGCAGTTCTTC
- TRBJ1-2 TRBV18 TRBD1 CASSPDRGEPYGYTF TGTGCCAGCTCACCCGACAGGGGGGAACCCTATGGCTACACCTTC
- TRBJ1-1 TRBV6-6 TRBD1 CASSYPTVQGAGEAFF TGTGCCAGCAGTTACCCAACTGTCCAGGGGGCGGGTGAAGCTTTCTTT
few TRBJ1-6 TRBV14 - CASNTGPGSPLHF TGTGCCAGCAACACAGGGCCGGGGTCACCCCTCCACTTT
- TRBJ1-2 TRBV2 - CASTYAAFEGYTF TGTGCCAGCACCTATGCCGCTTTTGAAGGCTACACCTTC
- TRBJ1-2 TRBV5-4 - CASSLGARNPEGYTF TGTGCCAGCAGCTTGGGCGCGCGTAACCCTGAAGGCTACACCTTC
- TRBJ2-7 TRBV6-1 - CASSEARAYEQYF TGTGCCAGCAGTGAAGCAAGAGCCTACGAGCAGTACTTC
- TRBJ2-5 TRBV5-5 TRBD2 CASSRGGETQYF TGTGCCAGCAGTCGCGGGGGAGAGACCCAGTACTTC
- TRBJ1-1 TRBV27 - CASSLDGRTNTEAFF TGTGCCAGCAGTTTGGACGGGAGAACGAACACTGAAGCTTTCTTT
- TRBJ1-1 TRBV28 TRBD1 CASRNRDRGSNTEAFF TGTGCCAGCAGAAACCGGGACAGGGGGTCGAACACTGAAGCTTTCTTT
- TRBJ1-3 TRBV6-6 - CASRDNQGRGGNTIYF TGTGCCAGCAGGGACAACCAGGGGCGCGGTGGAAACACCATATATTTT
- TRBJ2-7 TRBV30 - CASTGLYEQYF TGTGCCTCGACGGGTTTGTACGAGCAGTACTTC
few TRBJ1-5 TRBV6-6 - CASAGNSNQPQHF TGTGCCAGTGCAGGTAACAGCAATCAGCCCCAGCATTTT
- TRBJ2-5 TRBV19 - CASSVLGQQETQYF TGTGCCAGTAGTGTCCTAGGACAGCAAGAGACCCAGTACTTC
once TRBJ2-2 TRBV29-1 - CSVGQTNTGELFF TGCAGCGTCGGACAGACGAACACCGGGGAGCTGTTTTTT
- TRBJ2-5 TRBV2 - CASSSDSQETQYF TGTGCCAGCAGTAGCGACTCCCAAGAGACCCAGTACTTC
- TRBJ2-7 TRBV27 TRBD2 CASGPSGGYYEQYF TGTGCCAGCGGCCCTAGCGGGGGGTACTACGAGCAGTACTTC